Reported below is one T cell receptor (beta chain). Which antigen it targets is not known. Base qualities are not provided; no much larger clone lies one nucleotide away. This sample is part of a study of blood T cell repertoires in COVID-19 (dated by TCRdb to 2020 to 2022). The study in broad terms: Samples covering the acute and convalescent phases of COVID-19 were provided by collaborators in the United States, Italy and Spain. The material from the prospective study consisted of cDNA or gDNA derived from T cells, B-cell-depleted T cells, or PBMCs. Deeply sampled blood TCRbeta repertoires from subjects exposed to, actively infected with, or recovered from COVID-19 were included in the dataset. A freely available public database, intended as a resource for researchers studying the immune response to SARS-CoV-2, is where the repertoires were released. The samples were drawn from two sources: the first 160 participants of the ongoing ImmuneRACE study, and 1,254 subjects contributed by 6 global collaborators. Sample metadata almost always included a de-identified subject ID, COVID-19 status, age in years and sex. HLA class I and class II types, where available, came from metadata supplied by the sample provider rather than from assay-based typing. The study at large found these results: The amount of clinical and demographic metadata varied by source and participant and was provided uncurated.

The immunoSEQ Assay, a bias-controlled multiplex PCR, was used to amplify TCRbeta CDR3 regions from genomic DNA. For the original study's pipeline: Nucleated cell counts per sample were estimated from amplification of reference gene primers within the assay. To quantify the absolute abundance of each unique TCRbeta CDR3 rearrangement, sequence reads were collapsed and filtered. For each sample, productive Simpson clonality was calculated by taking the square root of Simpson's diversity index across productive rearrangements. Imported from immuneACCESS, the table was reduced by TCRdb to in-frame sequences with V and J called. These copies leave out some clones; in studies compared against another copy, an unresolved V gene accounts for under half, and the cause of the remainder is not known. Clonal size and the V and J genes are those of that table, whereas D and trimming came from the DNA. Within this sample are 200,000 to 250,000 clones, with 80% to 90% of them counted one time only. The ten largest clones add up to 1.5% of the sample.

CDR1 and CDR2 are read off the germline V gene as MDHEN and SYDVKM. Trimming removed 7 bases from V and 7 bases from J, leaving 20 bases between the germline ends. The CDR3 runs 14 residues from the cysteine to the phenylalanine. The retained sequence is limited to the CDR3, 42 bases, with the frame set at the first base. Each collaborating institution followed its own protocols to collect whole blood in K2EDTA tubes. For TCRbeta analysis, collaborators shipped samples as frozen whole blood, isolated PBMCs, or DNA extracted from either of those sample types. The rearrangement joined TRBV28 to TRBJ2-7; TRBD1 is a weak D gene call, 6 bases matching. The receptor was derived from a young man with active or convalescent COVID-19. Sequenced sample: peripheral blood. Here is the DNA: TGTGCCAGCACCACATTAGGGGGATCGACGGAGCAGTACTTC. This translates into CASTTLGGSTEQYF.